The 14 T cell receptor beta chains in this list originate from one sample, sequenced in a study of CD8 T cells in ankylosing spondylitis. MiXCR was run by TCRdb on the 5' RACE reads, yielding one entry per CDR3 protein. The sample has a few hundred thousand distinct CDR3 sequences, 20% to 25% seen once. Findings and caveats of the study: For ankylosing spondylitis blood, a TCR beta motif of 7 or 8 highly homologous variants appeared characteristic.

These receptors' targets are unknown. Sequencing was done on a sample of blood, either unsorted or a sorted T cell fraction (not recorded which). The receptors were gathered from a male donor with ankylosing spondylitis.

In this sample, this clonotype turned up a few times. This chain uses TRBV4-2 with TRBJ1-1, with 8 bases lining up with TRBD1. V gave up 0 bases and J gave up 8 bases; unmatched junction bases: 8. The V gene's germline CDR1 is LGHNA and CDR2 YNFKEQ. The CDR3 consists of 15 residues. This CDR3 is CASSQDVGRGLEAFF. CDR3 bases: TGTGCCAGCAGCCAAGACGTCGGCAGGGGGCTAGAAGCTTTCTTT.

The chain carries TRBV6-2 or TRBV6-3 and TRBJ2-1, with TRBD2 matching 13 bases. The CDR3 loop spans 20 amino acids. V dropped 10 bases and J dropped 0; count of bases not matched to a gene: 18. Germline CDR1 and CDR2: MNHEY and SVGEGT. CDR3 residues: CANPRTSGSRKHPSYNEQFF. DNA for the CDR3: TGTGCCAACCCAAGGACTAGCGGGAGTCGTAAGCACCCCTCCTACAATGAGCAGTTCTTC.

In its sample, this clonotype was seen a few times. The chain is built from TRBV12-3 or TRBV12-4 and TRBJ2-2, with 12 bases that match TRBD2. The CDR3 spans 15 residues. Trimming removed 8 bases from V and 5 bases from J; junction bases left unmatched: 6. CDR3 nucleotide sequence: TGTGCCAGCGCACTGGGGACTAGCGGGACCGGGGAGCTGTTTTTT. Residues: CASALGTSGTGELFF.

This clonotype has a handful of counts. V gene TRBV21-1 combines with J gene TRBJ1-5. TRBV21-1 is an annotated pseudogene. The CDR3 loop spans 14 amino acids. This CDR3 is CASSKEGHNQPQHF. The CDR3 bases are TGTGCCAGCAGCAAAGAGGGCCATAATCAGCCCCAGCATTTT.

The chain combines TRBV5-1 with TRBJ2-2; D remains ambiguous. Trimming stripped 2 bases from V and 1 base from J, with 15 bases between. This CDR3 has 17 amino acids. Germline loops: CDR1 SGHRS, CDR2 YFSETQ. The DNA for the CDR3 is TGCGCCAGCAGCTTTGGTTTCCCGCCGGGGAACACCGGGGAGCTGTTTTTT. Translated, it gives CASSFGFPPGNTGELFF. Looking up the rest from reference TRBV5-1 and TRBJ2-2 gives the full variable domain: KAGVTQTPRYLIKTRGQQVTLSCSPISGHRSVSWYQQTPGQGLQFLFEYFSETQRNKGNFPGRFSGRQFSNSRSEMNVSTLELGDSALYLCASSFGFPPGNTGELFFGEGSRLTVL.

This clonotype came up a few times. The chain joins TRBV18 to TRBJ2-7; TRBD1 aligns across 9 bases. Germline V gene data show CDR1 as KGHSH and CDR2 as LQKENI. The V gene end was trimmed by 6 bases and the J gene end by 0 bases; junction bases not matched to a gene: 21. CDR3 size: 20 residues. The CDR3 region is CASSPGTGTGSLFSSYEQYF. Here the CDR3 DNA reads TGTGCCAGCTCTCCGGGGACCGGGACAGGGTCTTTATTTTCCTCCTACGAGCAGTACTTC.

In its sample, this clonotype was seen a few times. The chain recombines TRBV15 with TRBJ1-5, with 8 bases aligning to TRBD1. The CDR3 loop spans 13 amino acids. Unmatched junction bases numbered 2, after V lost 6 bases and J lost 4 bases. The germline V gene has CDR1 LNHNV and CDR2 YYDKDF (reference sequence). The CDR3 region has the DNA TGTGCCACCAGAAGGACAGGGAATCAGCCCCAGCATTTT. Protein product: CATRRTGNQPQHF.

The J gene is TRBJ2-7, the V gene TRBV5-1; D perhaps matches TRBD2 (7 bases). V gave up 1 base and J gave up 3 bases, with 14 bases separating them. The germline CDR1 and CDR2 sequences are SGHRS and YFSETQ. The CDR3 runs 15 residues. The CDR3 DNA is TGCGCCAGCAGCTTGCGGGCGGGGGCGGACTACGAGCAGTACTTC. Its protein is CASSLRAGADYEQYF. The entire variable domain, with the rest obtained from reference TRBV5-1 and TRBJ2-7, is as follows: KAGVTQTPRYLIKTRGQQVTLSCSPISGHRSVSWYQQTPGQGLQFLFEYFSETQRNKGNFPGRFSGRQFSNSRSEMNVSTLELGDSALYLCASSLRAGADYEQYFGPGTRLTVT.

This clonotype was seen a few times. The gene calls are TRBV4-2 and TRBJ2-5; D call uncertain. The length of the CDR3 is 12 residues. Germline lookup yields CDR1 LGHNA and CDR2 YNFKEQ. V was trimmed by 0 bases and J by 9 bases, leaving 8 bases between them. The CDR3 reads CASSQDVRAQYF. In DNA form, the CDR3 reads TGTGCCAGCAGCCAAGACGTAAGGGCCCAGTACTTC.

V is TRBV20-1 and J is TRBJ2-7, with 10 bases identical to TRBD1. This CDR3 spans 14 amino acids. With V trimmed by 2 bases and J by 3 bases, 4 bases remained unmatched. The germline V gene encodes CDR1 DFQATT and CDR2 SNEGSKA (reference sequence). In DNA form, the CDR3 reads TGCAGTGCTAGATCGGGGACAGGGGTCTACGAGCAGTACTTC. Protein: CSARSGTGVYEQYF.

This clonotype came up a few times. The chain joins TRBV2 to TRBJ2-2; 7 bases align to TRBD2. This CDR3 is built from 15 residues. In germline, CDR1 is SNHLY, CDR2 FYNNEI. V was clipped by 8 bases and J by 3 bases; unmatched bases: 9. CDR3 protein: CASGRLAEYTGELFF. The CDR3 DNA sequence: TGTGCCAGCGGTAGGCTAGCGGAGTACACCGGGGAGCTGTTTTTT.

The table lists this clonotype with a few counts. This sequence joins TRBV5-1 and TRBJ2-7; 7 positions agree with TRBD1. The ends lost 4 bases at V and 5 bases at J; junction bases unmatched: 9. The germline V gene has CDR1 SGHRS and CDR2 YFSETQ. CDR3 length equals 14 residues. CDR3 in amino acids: CASSPPGTVDEQYF. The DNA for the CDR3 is TGCGCCAGCAGCCCTCCCGGGACAGTGGACGAGCAGTACTTC.

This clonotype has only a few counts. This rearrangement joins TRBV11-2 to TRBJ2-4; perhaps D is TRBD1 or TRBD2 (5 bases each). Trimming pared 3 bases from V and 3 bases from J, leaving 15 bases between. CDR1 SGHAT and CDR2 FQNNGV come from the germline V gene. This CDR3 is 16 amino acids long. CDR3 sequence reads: CASSFSPPGGKNIQYF. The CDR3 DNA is TGTGCCAGCAGCTTTTCGCCCCCTGGGGGCAAAAACATTCAGTACTTC.

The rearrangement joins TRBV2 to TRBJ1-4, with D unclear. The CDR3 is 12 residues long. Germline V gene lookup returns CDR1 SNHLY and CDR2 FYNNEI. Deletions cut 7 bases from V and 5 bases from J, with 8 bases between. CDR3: CASTELNEKLFF. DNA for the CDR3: TGTGCCAGCACGGAGTTGAATGAAAAACTGTTTTTT.